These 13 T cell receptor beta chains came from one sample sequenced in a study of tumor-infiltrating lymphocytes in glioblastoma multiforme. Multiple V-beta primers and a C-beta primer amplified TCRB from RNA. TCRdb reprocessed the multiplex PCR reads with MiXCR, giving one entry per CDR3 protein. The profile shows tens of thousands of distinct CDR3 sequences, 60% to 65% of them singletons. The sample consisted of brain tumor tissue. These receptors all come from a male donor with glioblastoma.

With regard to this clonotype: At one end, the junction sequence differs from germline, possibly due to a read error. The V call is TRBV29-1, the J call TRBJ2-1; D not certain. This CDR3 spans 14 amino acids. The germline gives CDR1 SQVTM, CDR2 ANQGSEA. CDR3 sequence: CGVEGPKSYNEQFF. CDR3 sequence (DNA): TGCGGCGTCGAAGGACCGAAGTCCTACAATGAGCAGTTCTTC.

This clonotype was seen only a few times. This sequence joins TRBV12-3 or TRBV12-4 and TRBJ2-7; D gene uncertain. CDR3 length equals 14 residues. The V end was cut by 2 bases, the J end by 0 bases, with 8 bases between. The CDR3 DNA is TGTGCCAGCAGTTTAACGGTGAGCTCCTACGAGCAGTACTTC. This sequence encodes CASSLTVSSYEQYF.

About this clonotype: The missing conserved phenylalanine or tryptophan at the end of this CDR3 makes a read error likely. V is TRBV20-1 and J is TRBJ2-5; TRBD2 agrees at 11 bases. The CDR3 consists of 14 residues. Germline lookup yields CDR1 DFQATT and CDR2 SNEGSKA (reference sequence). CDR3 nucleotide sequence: TGCAGTGCTAGAAGACTAGCGGGACAAGGGACCCAGTACCTC. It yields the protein CSARRLAGQGTQYL.

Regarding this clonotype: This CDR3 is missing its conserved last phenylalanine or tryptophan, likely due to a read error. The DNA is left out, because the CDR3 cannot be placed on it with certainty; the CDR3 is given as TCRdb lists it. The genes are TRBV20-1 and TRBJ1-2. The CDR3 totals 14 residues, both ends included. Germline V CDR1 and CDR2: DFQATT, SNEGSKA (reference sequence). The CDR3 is CSARDPGPIYGYAI.

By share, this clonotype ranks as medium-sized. As DNA, the CDR3 is TGTGCCAGCAGGGGGACTAGCTGGGGTTCCAATGAGCAGTTCTTC. The encoded protein is CASRGTSWGSNEQFF. This chain joins TRBV6-5 and TRBJ2-1; TRBD2 aligns across 9 bases. This CDR3 is 15 amino acids long. V shed 6 bases and J 6 bases; nucleotides not matched to a gene: 9. CDR1 is MNHEY and CDR2 is SVGAGI in the germline V gene.

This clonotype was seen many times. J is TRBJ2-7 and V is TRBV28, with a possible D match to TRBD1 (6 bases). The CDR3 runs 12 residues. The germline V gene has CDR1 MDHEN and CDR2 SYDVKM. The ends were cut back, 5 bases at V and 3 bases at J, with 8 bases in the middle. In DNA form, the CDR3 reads TGTGCCAGCAGTCAACAGGGCTACGAGCAGTACTTC. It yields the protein CASSQQGYEQYF.

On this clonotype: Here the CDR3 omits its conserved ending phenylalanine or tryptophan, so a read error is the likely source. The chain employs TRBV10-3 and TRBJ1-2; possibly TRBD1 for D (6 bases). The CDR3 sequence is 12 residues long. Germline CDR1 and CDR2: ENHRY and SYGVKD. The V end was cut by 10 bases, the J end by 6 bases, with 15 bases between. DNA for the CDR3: TGTGCCACCAAGGGGGGAGACGATGGCTACACCCTC. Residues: CATKGGDDGYTL.

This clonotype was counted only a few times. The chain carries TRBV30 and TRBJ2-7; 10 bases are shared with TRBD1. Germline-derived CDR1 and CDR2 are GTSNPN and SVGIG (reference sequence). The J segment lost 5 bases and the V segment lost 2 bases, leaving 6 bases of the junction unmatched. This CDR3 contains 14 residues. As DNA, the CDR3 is TGTGCCTGGAGTCCCGGGACAGGGGACCACGAGCAGTACTTC. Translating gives CAWSPGTGDHEQYF.

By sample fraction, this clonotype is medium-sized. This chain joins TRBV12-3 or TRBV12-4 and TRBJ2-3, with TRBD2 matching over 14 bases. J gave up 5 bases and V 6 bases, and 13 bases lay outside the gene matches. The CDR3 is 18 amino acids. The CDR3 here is CASRTGLAGGKRRDTQYF. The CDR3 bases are TGTGCCAGCAGAACCGGACTAGCGGGAGGCAAAAGGCGAGATACGCAGTATTTT.

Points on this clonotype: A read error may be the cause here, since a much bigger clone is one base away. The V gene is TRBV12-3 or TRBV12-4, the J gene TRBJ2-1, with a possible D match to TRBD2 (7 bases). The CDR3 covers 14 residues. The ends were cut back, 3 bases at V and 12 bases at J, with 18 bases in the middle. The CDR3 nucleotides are TGTGCCAGCAGTTTTGGGGGGGCGAATTATGGGCAGTTCTTC. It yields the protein CASSFGGANYGQFF.

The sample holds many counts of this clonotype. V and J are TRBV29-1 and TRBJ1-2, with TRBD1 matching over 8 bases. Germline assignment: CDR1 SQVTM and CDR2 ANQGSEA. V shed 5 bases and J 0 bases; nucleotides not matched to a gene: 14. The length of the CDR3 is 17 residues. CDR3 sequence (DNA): TGCAGCGTTTCAGACTACCAGGGGGCTTTAGCTAACTATGGCTACACCTTC. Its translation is CSVSDYQGALANYGYTF.

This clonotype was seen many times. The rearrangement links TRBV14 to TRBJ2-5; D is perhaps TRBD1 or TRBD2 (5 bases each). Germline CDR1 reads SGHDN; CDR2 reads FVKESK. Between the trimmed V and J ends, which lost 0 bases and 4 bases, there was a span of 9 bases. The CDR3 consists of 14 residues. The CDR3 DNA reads TGTGCCAGCAGCCAAGATGGTGGGGGAGAGACCCAGTACTTC. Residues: CASSQDGGGETQYF.

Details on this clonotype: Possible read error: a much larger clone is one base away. For the CDR3, the DNA is TGCGCCTGCACCTTCTCGGGGGAGCTGTTTTTT. It is translated as CACTFSGELFF. The chain links TRBV5-1 to TRBJ2-2; D not certain. V dropped 10 bases and J dropped 8 bases, with 12 bases sitting between them. The CDR3 consists of 11 residues. Germline CDR1 is SGHRS and CDR2 is YFSETQ.